Here is one TCR beta chain with its context. Antigen unknown. The source of the sample is a study of T cell responses to AZD1222 COVID-19 vaccine. General study results and limits: Spike-specific TCR breadth and depth both grew after two AZD1222 doses. The peak T cell response came first, and repertoires were sampled only after it. Just a handful of AZD1222 recipients were seropositive at baseline. Mostly white British, mostly female donors; authors suggested clonal diversity may be underestimated.

Unmatched junction bases numbered 5, after V lost 4 bases and J lost 7 bases. The CDR3 length is 15 residues. Germline V gene sequence: CDR1 KGHDR, CDR2 SFDVKD. Clones were read by immunoSEQ multiplex PCR, and TCRdb kept only the in-frame ones, dropping some. This sample has around 65,000 clones; less than 90% occur once, and the top ten carry roughly 25%. Sample: peripheral blood, taken 28 days after the second AZD1222 dose. V is TRBV24-1 and J is TRBJ2-1; 11 nucleotides align to TRBD1. The receptor was derived from an adult who received the AZD1222 COVID-19 vaccine. The CDR3 here is CATSDRGQGANEQFF. CDR3 DNA sequence: TGTGCCACCAGTGACCGCGGACAGGGGGCAAATGAGCAGTTCTTC.